These 19 T cell receptor beta chains came from one sample sequenced in a study of human T cells and chemical hapten exposure. Time point reported: patch test 3, about 24 weeks after DPC sensitization. Treatment meaning: therapeutic diphenylcyclopropenone sensitization with weekly scalp DPC. In TCRdb, the RACE reads were re-called with MiXCR into one record per CDR3 protein. The profile shows 50,000 or so distinct CDR3 sequences, 9.9% of them singletons. Specimen: whole blood, collected in connection with sensitization to the hapten diphenylcyclopropenone (DPC). Source of these receptors: a woman aged 40 to 50 with alopecia areata. Some clones in this sample may be carry-over from other donors' samples.

This clonotype was recorded at least ten times. This chain links TRBV2 with TRBJ1-1; a weak D match, TRBD1 (5 bases). CDR1 is SNHLY and CDR2 is FYNNEI in the germline V gene. This CDR3 region has 15 residues. The V and J ends lost 5 bases and 5 bases respectively, with 18 bases between them. The CDR3 nucleotides are TGTGCCAGCAGTTTCCTACAGAAGCGGGGGACTGAAGCTTTCTTT. It specifies CASSFLQKRGTEAFF.

This chain connects TRBV6-5 to TRBJ2-7; a possible D gene is TRBD2 (5 bases). CDR1 is MNHEY and CDR2 is SVGAGI in the germline V gene. The CDR3 covers 15 residues. Trimming removed 7 bases at V and 2 bases at J, with 18 bases between. The CDR3 is CASNGKGRGTYEQYF. DNA for the CDR3: TGTGCCAGCAACGGAAAGGGTCGGGGAACCTACGAGCAGTACTTC.

This clonotype was picked up a small number of times. J is TRBJ2-7 and V is TRBV28; 10 nucleotides agree with TRBD1. The CDR3 is 15 amino acids. The J segment lost 4 bases and the V segment lost 6 bases, leaving 9 bases of the junction unmatched. Germline V lookup: CDR1 MDHEN, CDR2 SYDVKM. The CDR3 coding sequence is TGTGCCAGCAGCCGTTCCGGGACAGGGGAATACGAGCAGTACTTC. Its protein is CASSRSGTGEYEQYF.

Many counts were recorded for this clonotype. The J gene is TRBJ1-4, the V gene TRBV28; TRBD1 is a possible D gene (5 bases). Germline lookup yields CDR1 MDHEN and CDR2 SYDVKM. The CDR3 covers 15 residues. Deletions cut 1 base from V and 0 bases from J, with 6 bases between. CDR3 in amino acids: CASSLYRTTNEKLFF. The CDR3 DNA reads as TGTGCCAGCAGTTTATACAGGACAACTAATGAAAAACTGTTTTTT.

The chain recombines TRBV25-1 with TRBJ2-3, with D maybe TRBD2 (6 bases). The V and J ends lost 5 bases and 4 bases respectively, with 13 bases between them. CDR1 and CDR2 (germline): MGHDK, SYGVNS. There are 14 residues in the CDR3. CDR3 nucleotides: TGTGCCAGCAGTTTAATGGGCGGGGCAGATACGCAGTATTTT. Amino acids: CASSLMGGADTQYF.

This clonotype came up a few times. The germline gene is not matched at one end of the junction; a read error may be the cause. The V gene is TRBV20-1, the J gene TRBJ2-7; 10 positions agree with TRBD2. The germline V gene has CDR1 DFQATT and CDR2 SNEGSKA (reference sequence). The CDR3 consists of 11 residues. The CDR3 region is CSASGLAGVSF. The DNA of the CDR3 is TGCAGTGCTAGTGGTCTAGCGGGGGTCTCCTTC.

This clonotype showed up many times. The chain recombines TRBV9 with TRBJ1-2; D not certain. The CDR3 has 14 amino acids. The V gene's germline CDR1 is SGDLS and CDR2 YYNGEE. V lost 6 bases and J 2 bases, leaving 14 bases between the germline ends. CDR3: CASNRDRTNYGYTF. In DNA, the CDR3 is TGTGCCAGCAACCGCGACCGAACGAACTATGGCTACACCTTC.

The chain uses TRBV28 and TRBJ2-3, with 12 bases fitting TRBD2. Germline V gives CDR1 MDHEN, CDR2 SYDVKM. V lost 5 bases, J lost 3 bases, and 6 bases stayed unmatched. CDR3 length equals 16 residues. The CDR3 region is CASSIFTSGRTDTQYF. The CDR3, as DNA: TGTGCCAGCAGTATATTTACTAGCGGGAGGACAGATACGCAGTATTTT.

The rearrangement links TRBV20-1 to TRBJ1-1; no definite D call. CDR1 is DFQATT, CDR2 SNEGSKA, per germline (reference sequence). V dropped 1 base and J dropped 0 bases, with 12 bases sitting between them. CDR3 length equals 15 residues. This chain's CDR3 is CSARVHGLMNTEAFF. The CDR3 region has the DNA TGCAGTGCTAGAGTCCACGGACTGATGAACACTGAAGCTTTCTTT.

The V gene is TRBV20-1, the J gene TRBJ1-6; 10 bases map to TRBD1. This CDR3 has 13 amino acids. Germline V gene sequence: CDR1 DFQATT, CDR2 SNEGSKA (reference sequence). J was trimmed by 9 bases and V by 7 bases; bases with no gene match: 6. The CDR3 coding sequence is TGCAGTGGCAGGCGGACAGGGGGTTCACCCCTCCACTTT. This encodes CSGRRTGGSPLHF.

This clonotype was detected many times. V and J are TRBV21-1 and TRBJ2-3. TRBV21-1 is a pseudogene segment. This CDR3 spans 13 amino acids. The CDR3 sequence: CASSKSSGDTQYF. CDR3 DNA sequence: TGTGCCAGCAGCAAGTCTTCCGGAGATACGCAGTATTTT.

The gene calls are TRBV7-2 and TRBJ1-2, with D unclear. Germline V CDR1 and CDR2: SGHTA, FQGNSA. This CDR3 region has 12 residues. V lost 0 bases to trimming and J lost 5 bases, with 4 bases between them. CDR3 DNA sequence: TGTGCCAGCAGCTTAGCAGGGTATGGCTACACCTTC. Amino acid sequence: CASSLAGYGYTF.

The rearrangement uses TRBV2 and TRBJ1-1; tentatively, D is TRBD1 (5 bases). The V and J ends lost 2 bases and 0 bases respectively, with 10 bases between them. The length of the CDR3 is 15 residues. CDR1 and CDR2 (germline): SNHLY, FYNNEI. CDR3 sequence reads: CASSEQGWMNTEAFF. The CDR3 DNA reads TGTGCCAGCAGTGAACAGGGTTGGATGAACACTGAAGCTTTCTTT. Using reference TRBV2 and TRBJ1-1 for the parts outside the CDR3, the full variable domain is EPEVTQTPSHQVTQMGQEVILRCVPISNHLYFYWYRQILGQKVEFLVSFYNNEISEKSEIFDDQFSVERPDGSNFTLKIRSTKLEDSAMYFCASSEQGWMNTEAFFGQGTRLTVV.

This clonotype occurred many times. This chain uses TRBV29-1 with TRBJ2-3; no firm D call. Germline CDR1 SQVTM, CDR2 ANQGSEA. Trimming took off 6 bases at V and 0 bases at J, with 7 bases between the two ends. The CDR3 consists of 12 residues. CDR3 protein: CSVEPSTDTQYF. The CDR3 DNA reads TGCAGCGTAGAACCAAGCACAGATACGCAGTATTTT.

This clonotype was detected only a few times. J is TRBJ2-1 and V is TRBV20-1, with D uncertain. This CDR3 is 11 amino acids long. The germline V gene encodes CDR1 DFQATT and CDR2 SNEGSKA (reference sequence). Trimming took off 6 bases at V and 7 bases at J, with 10 bases between the two ends. The CDR3 loop reads CSAPWANEQFF. The CDR3 DNA is TGCAGTGCCCCTTGGGCGAATGAGCAGTTCTTC.

This clonotype was observed a handful of times. The chain couples TRBV4-1 to TRBJ1-5, with 8 bases fitting TRBD1. The CDR3 has 15 amino acids. CDR1 and CDR2 (germline): MGHRA, YSYEKL. V shed 5 bases, J shed 5 bases, and the junction held 8 bases outside the gene matches. CDR3 amino acids: CASSTRQGPDQPQHF. The CDR3 region has the DNA TGCGCCAGCAGCACTCGACAGGGGCCTGATCAGCCCCAGCATTTT.

V is TRBV6-4 and J is TRBJ1-1; D might be TRBD1 (5 bases). The CDR3 runs to 13 residues. V lost 0 bases, J lost 13 bases, and 15 bases lay in between. CDR1 and CDR2 from the germline V gene are MRHNA and SNTAGT. The CDR3 sequence is CASSDSSGRRVFF. As DNA, the CDR3 is TGTGCCAGCAGTGACTCATCAGGGCGCCGAGTTTTCTTT.

V usage is TRBV4-1 and J usage is TRBJ2-1; 8 nucleotides line up with TRBD1. Germline V CDR1 and CDR2: MGHRA, YSYEKL. After removal of 2 bases from V and 8 bases from J, the junction contained 8 bases not matched to a gene. This CDR3 has 15 amino acids. CDR3 loop: CASSQPPTGEHEQFF. In DNA, the CDR3 is TGCGCCAGCAGCCAACCCCCGACAGGGGAGCATGAGCAGTTCTTC.

In this sample, this clonotype turned up many times. The rearrangement uses TRBV5-1 and TRBJ1-1; D is perhaps TRBD1 (6 bases). V was cut by 1 base and J by 1 base, with 14 bases left in between. There are 16 residues in the CDR3. Germline V CDR1 and CDR2: SGHRS, YFSETQ. The CDR3 sequence: CASSLIAGQRNTEAFF. The CDR3 nucleotides are TGCGCCAGCAGCTTGATCGCCGGACAGCGGAACACTGAAGCTTTCTTT.